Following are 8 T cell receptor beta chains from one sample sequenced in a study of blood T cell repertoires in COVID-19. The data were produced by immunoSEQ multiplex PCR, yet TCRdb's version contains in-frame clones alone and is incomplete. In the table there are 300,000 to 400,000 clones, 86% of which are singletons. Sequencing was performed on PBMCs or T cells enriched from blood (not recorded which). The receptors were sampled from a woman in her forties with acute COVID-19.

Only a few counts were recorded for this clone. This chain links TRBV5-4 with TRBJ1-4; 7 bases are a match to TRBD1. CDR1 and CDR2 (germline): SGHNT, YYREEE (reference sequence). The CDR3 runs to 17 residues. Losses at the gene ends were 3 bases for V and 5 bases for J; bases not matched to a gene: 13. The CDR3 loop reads CASSSGATGTENEKLFF. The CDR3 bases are TGTGCCAGCAGCTCAGGAGCCACCGGGACAGAGAATGAAAAACTGTTTTTT.

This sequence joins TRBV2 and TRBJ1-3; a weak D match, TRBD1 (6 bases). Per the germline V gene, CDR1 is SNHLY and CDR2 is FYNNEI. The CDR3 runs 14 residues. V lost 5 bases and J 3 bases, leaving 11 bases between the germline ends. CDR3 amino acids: CASSPQGFGNTIYF. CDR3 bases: TGTGCCAGCAGTCCACAGGGTTTTGGAAACACCATATATTTT.

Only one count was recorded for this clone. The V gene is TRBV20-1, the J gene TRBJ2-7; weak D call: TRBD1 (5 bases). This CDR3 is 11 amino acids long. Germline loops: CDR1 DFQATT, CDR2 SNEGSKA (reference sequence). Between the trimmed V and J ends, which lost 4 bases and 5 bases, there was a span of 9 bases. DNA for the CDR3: TGCAGTGCTAAGCAGGGTAACGAGCAGTACTTC. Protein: CSAKQGNEQYF.

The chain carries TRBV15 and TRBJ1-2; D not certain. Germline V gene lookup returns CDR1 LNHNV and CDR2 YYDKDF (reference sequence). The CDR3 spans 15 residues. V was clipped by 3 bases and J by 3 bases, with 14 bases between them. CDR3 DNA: TGTGCCACCAGCAGGCGCCCTTCCGCGGACTATGGCTACACCTTC. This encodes CATSRRPSADYGYTF.

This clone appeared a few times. CDR3 DNA sequence: TGTGCCAGCAATCAGGGGGGCCCCTACGAGCAGTACTTC. Translation: CASNQGGPYEQYF. The rearrangement uses TRBV6-6 and TRBJ2-7; TRBD1 might be the D (7 bases). Trimming took 7 bases from V and 2 from J, leaving 12 bases between them. This CDR3 has 13 amino acids. Germline loops: CDR1 MNHNY, CDR2 SVGAGI (reference sequence).

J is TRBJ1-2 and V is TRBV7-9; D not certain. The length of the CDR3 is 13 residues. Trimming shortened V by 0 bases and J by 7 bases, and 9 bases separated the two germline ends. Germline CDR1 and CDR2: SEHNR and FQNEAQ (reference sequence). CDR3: CASSLASTPGYTF. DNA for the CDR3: TGTGCCAGCAGCTTAGCGAGCACGCCTGGCTACACCTTC.

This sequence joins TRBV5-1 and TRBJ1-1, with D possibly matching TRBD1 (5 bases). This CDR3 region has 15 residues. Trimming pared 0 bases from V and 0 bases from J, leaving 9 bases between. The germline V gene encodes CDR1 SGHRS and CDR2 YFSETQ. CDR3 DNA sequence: TGCGCCAGCAGCTTGGATTCAGGGATGAACACTGAAGCTTTCTTT. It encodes CASSLDSGMNTEAFF.

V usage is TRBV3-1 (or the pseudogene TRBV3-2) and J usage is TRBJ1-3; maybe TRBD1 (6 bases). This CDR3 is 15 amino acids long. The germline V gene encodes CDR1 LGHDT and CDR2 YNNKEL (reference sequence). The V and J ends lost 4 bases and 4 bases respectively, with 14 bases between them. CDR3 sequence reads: CASSPQGSGGNTIYF. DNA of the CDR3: TGTGCCAGCAGCCCCCAGGGGAGCGGAGGAAACACCATATATTTT.